The text below deals with one T cell receptor (beta chain). Its antigen remains unidentified. The source material, RNA transcripts, was used to amplify TCR beta CDR3 regions. Researchers ran a first-round RT-PCR on the TCR CDR3 using the HTBI primer set. TCRdb reanalysed the multiplex PCR reads using MiXCR and keeps one entry per CDR3 protein. This sample has 700,000 to 850,000 distinct CDR3 sequences, with over 35% found just once. Over 18 months, lack of ophthalmopathy progression marked Graves' hyperthyroidism as stable. The sample is drawn from a study of T cells in Graves' hyperthyroidism and ophthalmopathy. Whole-study results and caveats: Patients with ophthalmopathy were separated from those with stable hyperthyroidism by a 13 V-J model. Before onset, ophthalmopathy was predicted by the model a median roughly 6.8 months earlier.

Trimming shortened V by 9 bases and J by 2 bases, and 14 bases separated the two germline ends. Germline loops: CDR1 LNHNV, CDR2 YYDKDF (reference sequence). This CDR3 comprises 13 residues. The clonotype comes from a woman in her forties with Graves' hyperthyroidism. Material: blood. V is TRBV15 and J is TRBJ2-7, with TRBD2 as a possible D gene (6 bases). The CDR3 DNA follows: TGTGCCACGCGTCTGGGACTCGCCTACGAGCAGTACTTC. Protein: CATRLGLAYEQYF.